This T cell receptor beta chain came from a study of shared clonotypes between healthy human individuals. Study context: The donor pool was made up of two women and three men aged 18 to 49. For every donor, three CD4 naive, three CD4 memory, two CD8 naive and one CD8 memory plates were used.

This clone was found once. The sample has other DNA sequences that encode this CDR3 too. Produced via immunoSEQ multiplex PCR; TCRdb's table is partial and in-frame only. The top ten hold 0.1% to 0.15% of the sample, which has 2 million or so clones, 85% to 95% seen once. Trimming removed 0 bases at V and 3 bases at J, with 8 bases between. CDR3 length: 14 amino acids. Germline V gene sequence: CDR1 SGHRS, CDR2 YFSETQ. This sequence joins TRBV5-1 and TRBJ2-3; D assignment may be TRBD1 or TRBD2 (5 bases each). The sequenced sample was naive CD4+ T cells sorted from blood. Described subset: CD45RA+ positively selected. The receptor was derived from a man aged 18 to 29 in good health. The CDR3 here is CASSLGGGTDTQYF. As DNA, the CDR3 is TGCGCCAGCAGCTTGGGTGGGGGAACAGATACGCAGTATTTT.